The TCR beta chain described here comes from a study of blood T cell repertoires in COVID-19. As for the study in general: Samples representing acute and convalescent COVID-19 were sourced from the United States, Italy and Spain. From T cells, B-cell-depleted T cells, or PBMCs came the material, which was cDNA or gDNA.

Original processing notes: Estimated nucleated cell counts came from reference gene primer amplification. Profiled with immunoSEQ multiplex PCR; TCRdb holds only in-frame clones, not every one. V, J and clone size reflect that table, while D and trimming were determined from the DNA. In the table there are some 68,000 clones, about 91% of which are singletons. The V gene's germline CDR1 is SEHNR and CDR2 FQNEAQ (reference sequence). The V gene lost 6 bases and the J gene lost 6 bases, with 15 bases spanning the gap. The CDR3 covers 14 residues. Patients at the Seattle site were enrolled during active infection and followed longitudinally.

Sequenced material: peripheral blood. The gene calls are TRBV7-9 and TRBJ2-1, with a tentative D call TRBD1 (5 bases). The clonotype originates from a man in his forties with COVID-19, enrolled during active disease. CDR3 coding DNA: TGTGCCAGCAGTCTCCAGGGCCCCCCCAATGAGCAGTTCTTC. It codes for CASSLQGPPNEQFF.